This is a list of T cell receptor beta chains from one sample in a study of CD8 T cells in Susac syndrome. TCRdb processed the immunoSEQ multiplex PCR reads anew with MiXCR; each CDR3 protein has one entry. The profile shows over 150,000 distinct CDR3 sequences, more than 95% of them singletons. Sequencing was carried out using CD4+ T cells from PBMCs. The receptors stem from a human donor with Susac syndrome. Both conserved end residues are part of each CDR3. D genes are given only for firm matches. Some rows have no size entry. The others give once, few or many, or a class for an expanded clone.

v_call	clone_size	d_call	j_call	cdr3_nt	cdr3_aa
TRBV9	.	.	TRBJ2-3	TGTGCCAGCAGTCTCGGGATTGGGGCAGATACGCAGTATTTT	CASSLGIGADTQYF
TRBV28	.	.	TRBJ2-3	TGTGCCATCGGACGAGGGGCCACAGATACGCAGTATTTT	CAIGRGATDTQYF
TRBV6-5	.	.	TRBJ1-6	TGTGCCAGCAGGGGAGGTAATTCACCCCTCCACTTT	CASRGGNSPLHF
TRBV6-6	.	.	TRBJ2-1	TGTGCCAGCAGTTACAGAAGCATTAACAATGAGCAGTTCTTC	CASSYRSINNEQFF
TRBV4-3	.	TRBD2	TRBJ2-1	TGCGCCAGCAGCCAAGATGTAGGCGGGAGGGCCAACAATGAGCAGTTCTTC	CASSQDVGGRANNEQFF
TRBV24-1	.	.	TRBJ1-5	TGTGCCACCAGTGATTCGGGACGGACTAGCAATCAGCCCCAGCATTTT	CATSDSGRTSNQPQHF
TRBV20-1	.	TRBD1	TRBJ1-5	TGCAGTGCACTTGGACAGGGCAATCAGCCCCAGCATTTT	CSALGQGNQPQHF
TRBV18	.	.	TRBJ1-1	TGTGCCAGCTCACCAGTCTCCCAACTCCTGAACACTGAAGCTTTCTTT	CASSPVSQLLNTEAFF
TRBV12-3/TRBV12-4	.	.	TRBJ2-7	TGTGCCAGCAGTTCCCCCGGGACACAAGGATACGAGCAGTACTTC	CASSSPGTQGYEQYF
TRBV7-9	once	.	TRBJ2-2	TGTGCCAGCACCCCCCTGGAAATCGCTGGCGGGGAGCTGTTTTTT	CASTPLEIAGGELFF
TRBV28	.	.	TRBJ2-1	TGTGCCAGCAGTTACATCAAATTGGGGGGGCTCGATGAGCAGTTCTTC	CASSYIKLGGLDEQFF
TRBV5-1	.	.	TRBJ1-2	TGCGCCAGCAGCTTGGAAGGGGGAGCCTCCTATGGCTACACCTTC	CASSLEGGASYGYTF
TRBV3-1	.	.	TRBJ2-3	TGTGCCAGCAGCCCTCTTACGGGGATCACAGATACGCAGTATTTT	CASSPLTGITDTQYF
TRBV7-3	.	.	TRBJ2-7	TGTGCCAGCAGCCCGTCTACCGGGACGTTGGGACACGAGCAGTACTTC	CASSPSTGTLGHEQYF
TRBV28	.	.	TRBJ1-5	TGTGCCAGCAGTTTATGGGGGTACAATCAGCCCCAGCATTTT	CASSLWGYNQPQHF
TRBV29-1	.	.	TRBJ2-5	TGCAGCGGACTGACTGGGGAGACCCAGTACTTC	CSGLTGETQYF
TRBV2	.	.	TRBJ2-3	TGTGCCAGCAGTTCCGACAGGTTAACAGATACGCAGTATTTT	CASSSDRLTDTQYF
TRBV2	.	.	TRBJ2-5	TGTGCCAGCAGGACTCGGGACTTCCAAGAGACCCAGTACTTC	CASRTRDFQETQYF
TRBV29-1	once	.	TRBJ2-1	TGCAGCGTTGAAGAGAACCTAGACGAGCAGTTCTTC	CSVEENLDEQFF
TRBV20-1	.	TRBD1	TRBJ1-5	TGCAGTGCTCGAACAGGGGCCCCAAGCAATCAGCCCCAGCATTTT	CSARTGAPSNQPQHF
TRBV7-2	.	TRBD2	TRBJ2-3	TGTGCCAGCGGACCGGGACTAGCGGGGGGAAAGCAGTATTTT	CASGPGLAGGKQYF
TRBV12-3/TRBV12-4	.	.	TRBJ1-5	TGTGCCAGCAGTTTAGACCGGGCCAATCGGCCCCAGCATTTT	CASSLDRANRPQHF
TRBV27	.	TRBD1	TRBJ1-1	TGTGCCAGCAGGCGACAGACGGGACAGGGCGGAACTGAAGCTTTCTTT	CASRRQTGQGGTEAFF
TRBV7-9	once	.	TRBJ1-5	TGTGCCAGCAGCTTAGCGGGGACGGGCCCCCAGCATTTT	CASSLAGTGPQHF
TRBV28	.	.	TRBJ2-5	TGTGCCAGCAGCCGTTCCCAAGAGACCCAGTACTTC	CASSRSQETQYF
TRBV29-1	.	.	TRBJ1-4	TGCAGCGTTCGATTCCGGGACGATTATGGAAAACTGTTTTTT	CSVRFRDDYGKLFF
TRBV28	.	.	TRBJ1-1	TGTGCCAGCAGTTCCGGGCCGACTGAAGCTTTCTTT	CASSSGPTEAFF
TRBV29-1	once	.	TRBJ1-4	TGCAGCGTCGGTAATGAAAAACTGTTTTTT	CSVGNEKLFF
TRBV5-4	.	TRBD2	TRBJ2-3	TGTGCCAGCAGCCCCGGGACTAGCGGGGGAGATACGCAGTATTTT	CASSPGTSGGDTQYF
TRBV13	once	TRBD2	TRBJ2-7	TGTGCCAGCAGCTTTAGGACTAGCGGGAAACACGAGCAGTACTTC	CASSFRTSGKHEQYF
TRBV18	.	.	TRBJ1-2	TGTGCCAGCTCACCACCAACAGGCCTCTATGGCTACACCTTC	CASSPPTGLYGYTF
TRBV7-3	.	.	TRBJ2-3	TGTGCCAGCAGCTCGGGCCGGGTCGGCCGGGCAGATACGCAGTATTTT	CASSSGRVGRADTQYF
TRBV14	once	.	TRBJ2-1	TGTGCCAGCAGCCAAGCCCGCTCTCTTCAGTTCTTC	CASSQARSLQFF
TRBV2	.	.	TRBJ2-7	TGTGCCAGCAGTGGACGGAGGCTGATGGACGAGCAGTACTTC	CASSGRRLMDEQYF
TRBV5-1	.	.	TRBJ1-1	TGCGCCAGCAGCTTGGGACTGGGTCCGAACACTGAAGCTTTCTTT	CASSLGLGPNTEAFF
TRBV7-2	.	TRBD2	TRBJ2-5	TGTGCCAGCAGCCCCGCCGGGCGGGAGGGCCGTGAGACCCAGTACTTC	CASSPAGREGRETQYF
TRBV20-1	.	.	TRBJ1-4	TGCAGTGCTAGAGAGGGGCTTAATGAAAAACTGTTTTTT	CSAREGLNEKLFF
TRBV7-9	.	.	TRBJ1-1	TGTGCCAGCAGCTTATTCGTGAACACTGAAGCTTTCTTT	CASSLFVNTEAFF
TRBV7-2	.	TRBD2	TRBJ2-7	TGTGCCAGCAGCTTAGCGCTGAGCGGGAGGGCGTCCTACGAGCAGTACTTC	CASSLALSGRASYEQYF
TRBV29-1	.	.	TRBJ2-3	TGCAGCCCTGAAACGGAACCGGGACATTCTAGCACAGATACGCAGTATTTT	CSPETEPGHSSTDTQYF
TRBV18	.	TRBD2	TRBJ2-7	TGTGCCAGCTCACGTCAGCGGGAGGGTGGCGAGCAGTACTTC	CASSRQREGGEQYF
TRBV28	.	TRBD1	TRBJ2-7	TGTGCCAGCCGGGGACAGATCTACGAGCAGTACTTC	CASRGQIYEQYF
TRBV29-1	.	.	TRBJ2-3	TGCAGCGCCGGAGGGGACGCAACCCTGCAGAATACGCAGTATTTT	CSAGGDATLQNTQYF
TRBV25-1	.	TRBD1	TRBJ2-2	TGTGCCAGCAGTGCAACCCGGGGGACAGGGCTAAACACCGGGGAGCTGTTTTTT	CASSATRGTGLNTGELFF
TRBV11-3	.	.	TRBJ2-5	TGTGCCAGCAGCCATGGAACGGAGACCCAGTACTTC	CASSHGTETQYF
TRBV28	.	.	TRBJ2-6	TGTGCCAGCAGTTTTGGACAGAGCTCTGGGGCCAACGTCCTGACTTTC	CASSFGQSSGANVLTF
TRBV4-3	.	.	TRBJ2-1	TGCGCCAGCAGCCCGGTAATGGGTAGCAACAATGAGCAGTTCTTC	CASSPVMGSNNEQFF
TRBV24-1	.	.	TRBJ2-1	TGTGCCACCAGTGAAACGGTCTACAATGAGCAGTTCTTC	CATSETVYNEQFF
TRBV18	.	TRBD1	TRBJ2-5	TGTGCCAGCTCACCCGGGACAGTGGAGACCCAGTACTTC	CASSPGTVETQYF
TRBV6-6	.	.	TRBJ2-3	TGTGCCAGCAGTTATAGTGGGGATACGCAGTATTTT	CASSYSGDTQYF
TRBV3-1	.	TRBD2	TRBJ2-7	TGTGCCAGCAGCCAATGGACTAGCTACGAGCAGTACTTC	CASSQWTSYEQYF
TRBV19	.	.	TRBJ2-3	TGTGCCAGTAGTGATGGAAGGAATACGCAGTATTTT	CASSDGRNTQYF
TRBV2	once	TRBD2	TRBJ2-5	TGTGCCAGCAGTGAAATTCGCGCGACTAGCGGGTTCAAGACCCAGTACTTC	CASSEIRATSGFKTQYF
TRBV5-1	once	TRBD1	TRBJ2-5	TGCGCCAGCAGCGGAGGCGGACAGGGGGCTTCAGAGACCCAGTACTTC	CASSGGGQGASETQYF
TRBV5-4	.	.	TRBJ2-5	TGTGCCAGCAGCTCTGGACGGGGACTTATGCAAGAGACCCAGTACTTC	CASSSGRGLMQETQYF